These T cell receptor beta chains were read from a single sample in a study of T cell repertoires in cytomegalovirus infection. In TCRdb, the reads were re-called with MiXCR into one record per CDR3 protein. The sample includes some 920,000 distinct CDR3 sequences, roughly 31% seen only once; the top ten take around an eighth. Antigen specificity for these receptors is unknown. Specimen: cultured CD8+ T cells from PBMCs, collected from culture after CMV antigen stimulation. These receptors originate from a human donor in good health (CMV status not recorded). Some clones in this sample may be carry-over from other donors' samples. The CDR3 runs from the conserved cysteine through the conserved F or W. Each record gives: J gene, D gene, V gene, clone size, CDR3 protein, CDR3 DNA. The D gene is left open where the match is weak. Clone size is stated in some rows and not others, as once, few, many or a class when expanded.

J: TRBJ2-3; D: TRBD2; V: TRBV12-3/TRBV12-4; size: few; CDR3: CASSTSGGHTDTQYF; DNA: TGTGCCAGCAGCACTAGCGGGGGACACACAGATACGCAGTATTTT
J: TRBJ1-1; D: TRBD1; V: TRBV9; size: .; CDR3: CASSLITTGYDDTEAFF; DNA: TGTGCCAGCAGCCTAATCACGACAGGGTATGATGACACTGAAGCTTTCTTT
J: TRBJ1-1; D: .; V: TRBV5-5; size: .; CDR3: CASSLHRTEAFF; DNA: TGTGCCAGCAGCCTCCATCGCACTGAAGCTTTCTTT
J: TRBJ1-1; D: .; V: TRBV4-3; size: few; CDR3: CASSRSSVDTEAFF; DNA: TGCGCCAGCAGCCGGAGCTCGGTGGACACTGAAGCTTTCTTT
J: TRBJ2-1; D: .; V: TRBV7-6; size: few; CDR3: CASSFAPGSNEQFF; DNA: TGTGCTAGCAGCTTTGCCCCGGGAAGCAATGAGCAGTTCTTC
J: TRBJ1-1; D: .; V: TRBV12-3/TRBV12-4; size: .; CDR3: CASSLGTQGNTEAFF; DNA: TGTGCCAGCAGTCTGGGGACACAGGGGAACACTGAAGCTTTCTTT
J: TRBJ2-7; D: .; V: TRBV2; size: few; CDR3: CASSDGGENFYEQYF; DNA: TGTGCCAGCAGTGACGGTGGGGAAAACTTTTACGAGCAGTACTTC
J: TRBJ2-5; D: TRBD2; V: TRBV14; size: few; CDR3: CASSPSGLAGPQGETQYF; DNA: TGTGCCAGCAGCCCTTCCGGACTAGCGGGGCCCCAGGGAGAGACCCAGTACTTC
J: TRBJ1-4; D: .; V: TRBV7-9; size: .; CDR3: CASSSTGPHNEKLFF; DNA: TGTGCCAGCAGCAGCACGGGGCCCCATAATGAAAAACTGTTTTTT
J: TRBJ2-2; D: .; V: TRBV4-1; size: few; CDR3: CASSPLAGGELFF; DNA: TGCGCCAGCAGCCCCCTGGCGGGCGGGGAGCTGTTTTTT
J: TRBJ2-6; D: TRBD1; V: TRBV7-7; size: once; CDR3: CASSLDRAPGANVLTF; DNA: TGTGCTAGCAGCTTAGACAGGGCCCCTGGGGCCAACGTCCTGACTTTC
J: TRBJ2-1; D: TRBD2; V: TRBV6-6; size: .; CDR3: CASSPFTAASGVPYNEQFF; DNA: TGTGCCAGCAGTCCCTTCACAGCGGCTAGCGGCGTACCGTACAATGAGCAGTTCTTC
J: TRBJ2-1; D: .; V: TRBV11-3; size: few; CDR3: CASSLDPWGGPYNEQFF; DNA: TGTGCCAGCAGCTTAGATCCCTGGGGGGGGCCCTACAATGAGCAGTTCTTC
J: TRBJ1-1; D: .; V: TRBV29-1; size: .; CDR3: CSAWGGEGTEAFF; DNA: TGCAGCGCGTGGGGGGGGGAAGGGACTGAAGCTTTCTTT
J: TRBJ2-2; D: .; V: TRBV12-3/TRBV12-4; size: .; CDR3: CASSFSLNGELFF; DNA: TGTGCCAGCAGTTTTAGTCTGAACGGGGAGCTGTTTTTT
J: TRBJ1-4; D: .; V: TRBV6-1; size: .; CDR3: CASSEAHGSEKLFF; DNA: TGTGCCAGCAGTGAAGCACATGGCTCTGAAAAACTGTTTTTT
J: TRBJ1-5; D: .; V: TRBV6-5; size: few; CDR3: CEKTVRGNQPQHF; DNA: TGTGAAAAGACAGTGAGGGGGAATCAGCCCCAGCATTTT
J: TRBJ1-4; D: .; V: TRBV12-3/TRBV12-4; size: .; CDR3: CASSFGLRVFF; DNA: TGTGCCAGCAGTTTCGGGCTGAGAGTGTTTTTT
J: TRBJ2-2; D: .; V: TRBV12-3/TRBV12-4; size: many; CDR3: CASSGAGELFF; DNA: TGTGCCAGCAGCGGGGCCGGGGAGCTGTTTTTT
J: TRBJ2-5; D: .; V: TRBV11-1; size: many; CDR3: CASSLNLVRWQETQYF; DNA: TGTGCCAGCAGCTTAAACCTTGTCCGGTGGCAAGAGACCCAGTACTTC
J: TRBJ2-1; D: TRBD2; V: TRBV2; size: few; CDR3: CASRAAGGPYNEQFF; DNA: TGTGCCAGCAGGGCAGCGGGGGGCCCTTACAATGAGCAGTTCTTC
J: TRBJ2-7; D: .; V: TRBV6-5; size: few; CDR3: CASSYARSTYYEQYF; DNA: TGTGCCAGCAGTTACGCCAGGAGTACCTACTACGAGCAGTACTTC
J: TRBJ1-5; D: .; V: TRBV12-3/TRBV12-4; size: .; CDR3: CASSFGTPYSNQPQHF; DNA: TGTGCCAGCAGTTTTGGAACACCCTATAGCAATCAGCCCCAGCATTTT
J: TRBJ2-1; D: TRBD1; V: TRBV4-1; size: few; CDR3: CASSLRTGKMDEQFF; DNA: TGCGCCAGCAGCCTCCGGACAGGGAAAATGGATGAGCAGTTCTTC